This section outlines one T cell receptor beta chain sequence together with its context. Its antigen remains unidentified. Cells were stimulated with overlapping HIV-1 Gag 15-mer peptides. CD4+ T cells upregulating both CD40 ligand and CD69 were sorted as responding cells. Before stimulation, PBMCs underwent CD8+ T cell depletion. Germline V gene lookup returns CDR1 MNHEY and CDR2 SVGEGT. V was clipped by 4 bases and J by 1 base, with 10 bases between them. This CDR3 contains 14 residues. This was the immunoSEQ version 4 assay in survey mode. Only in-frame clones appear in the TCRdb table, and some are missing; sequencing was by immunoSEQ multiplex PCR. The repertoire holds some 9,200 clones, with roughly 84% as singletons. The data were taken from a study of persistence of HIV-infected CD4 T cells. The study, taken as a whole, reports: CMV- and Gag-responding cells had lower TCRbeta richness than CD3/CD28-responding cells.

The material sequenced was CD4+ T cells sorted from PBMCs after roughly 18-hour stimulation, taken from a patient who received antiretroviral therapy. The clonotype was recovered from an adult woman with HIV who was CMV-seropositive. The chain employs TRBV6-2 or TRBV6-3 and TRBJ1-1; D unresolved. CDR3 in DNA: TGTGCCAGCAGTTGGAGTTTAGGGAACACTGAAGCTTTCTTT. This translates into CASSWSLGNTEAFF.